This TCR beta chain was obtained from a study of OX40 agonist ivuxolimab in advanced cancers. Findings and limits, study-wide: Certain nonresponding patients likewise had low normalized T-cell clonal expansion.

Germline assignment: CDR1 MNHEY and CDR2 SMNVEV (reference sequence). The length of the CDR3 is 14 residues. V dropped 0 bases and J dropped 1 base, with 6 bases sitting between them. This clone was seen once. Its target is not known. The method was immunoSEQ multiplex PCR; TCRdb's version includes in-frame clones alone and lacks a portion of them. The sample has some 42,000 clones; 70% to 85% are singletons. The sequence was obtained from an adult with an advanced solid tumor such as melanoma, head and neck, liver or kidney cancer. This specimen consisted of CD4+ or CD8+ T cells sorted from blood, obtained in a trial of the OX40 agonist ivuxolimab. The V and J genes are TRBV27 and TRBJ2-5; D gene unclear. The CDR3 loop is CASSLSPSQETQYF. Written as DNA, the CDR3 is TGTGCCAGCAGTTTATCCCCCTCCCAAGAGACCCAGTACTTC.